This TCR beta chain derives from a study of PD-1 blockade in mismatch repair-deficient tumors. Concerning this clone itself: Its specificity is not known.

Overall study results and limits: Tumor-resident clones, often undetectable pretreatment in blood, expanded then contracted after pembrolizumab.

Produced via immunoSEQ multiplex PCR; TCRdb's table is partial and in-frame only. The repertoire includes 60,000 to 65,000 clones, approximately 88% of them detected once, and approximately 15% sits in the top ten. This specimen consisted of peripheral blood, obtained 52 weeks after starting pembrolizumab. This clonotype originated in an adult with mismatch repair-deficient cancer.

CDR3 sequence: CASSLVTSASKQFF. CDR3 in DNA: TGTGCCAGCAGTTTGGTGACTAGCGCTTCAAAGCAGTTCTTC. The V gene is TRBV27, the J gene TRBJ2-1; TRBD2 matches 8 bases. Germline V gene lookup returns CDR1 MNHEY and CDR2 SMNVEV (reference sequence). This CDR3 region has 14 residues. The junction had 9 bases not matched to a gene; V was cut back by 3 bases and J by 11 bases.